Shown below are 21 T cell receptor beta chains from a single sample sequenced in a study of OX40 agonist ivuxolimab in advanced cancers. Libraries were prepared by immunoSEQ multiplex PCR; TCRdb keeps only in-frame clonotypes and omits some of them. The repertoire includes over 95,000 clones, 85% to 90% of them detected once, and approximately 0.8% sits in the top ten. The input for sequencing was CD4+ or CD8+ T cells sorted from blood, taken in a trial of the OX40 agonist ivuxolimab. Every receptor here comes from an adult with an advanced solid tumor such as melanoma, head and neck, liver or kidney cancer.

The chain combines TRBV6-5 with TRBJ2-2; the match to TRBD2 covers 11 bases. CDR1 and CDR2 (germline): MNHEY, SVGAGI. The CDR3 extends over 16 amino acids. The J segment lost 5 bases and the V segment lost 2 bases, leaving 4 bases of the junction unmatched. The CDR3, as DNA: TGTGCCAGCAGTTACGGGACTAGCGGTGCAACCGGGGAGCTGTTTTTT. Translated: CASSYGTSGATGELFF.

CDR3 DNA: TGTGCCAGCCGGGTCGGACGGAGCACAGATACGCAGTATTTT. Translation: CASRVGRSTDTQYF. This chain links TRBV2 with TRBJ2-3, with D uncertain. This CDR3 has 14 residues. Germline CDR1 reads SNHLY; CDR2 reads FYNNEI. Trimming pared 8 bases from V and 0 bases from J, leaving 12 bases between.

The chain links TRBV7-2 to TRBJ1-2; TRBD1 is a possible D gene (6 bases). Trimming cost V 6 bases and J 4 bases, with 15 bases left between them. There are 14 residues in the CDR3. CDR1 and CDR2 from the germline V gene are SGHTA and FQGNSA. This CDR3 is CASSGQGSGYGYTF. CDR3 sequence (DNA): TGTGCCAGCAGTGGCCAGGGGAGTGGCTATGGCTACACCTTC.

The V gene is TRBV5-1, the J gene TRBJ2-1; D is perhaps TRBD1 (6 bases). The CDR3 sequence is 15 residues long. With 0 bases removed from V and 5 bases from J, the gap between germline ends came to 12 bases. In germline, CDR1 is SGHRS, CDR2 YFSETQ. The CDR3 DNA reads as TGCGCCAGCAGCTTGGGTGCAGGGGAAAACAATGAGCAGTTCTTC. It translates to CASSLGAGENNEQFF.

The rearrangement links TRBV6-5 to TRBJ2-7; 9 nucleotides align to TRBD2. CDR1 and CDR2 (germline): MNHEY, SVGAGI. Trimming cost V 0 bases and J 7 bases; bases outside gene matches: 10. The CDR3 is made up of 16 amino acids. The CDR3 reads CASSYSVAGGPEEQYF. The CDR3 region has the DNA TGTGCCAGCAGTTACTCTGTTGCGGGGGGGCCTGAAGAGCAGTACTTC.

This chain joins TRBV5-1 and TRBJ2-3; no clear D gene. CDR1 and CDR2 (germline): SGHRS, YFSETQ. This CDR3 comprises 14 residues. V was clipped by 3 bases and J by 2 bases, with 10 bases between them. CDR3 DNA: TGCGCCAGCAGCTCAGAGCAAGTCACAGATACGCAGTATTTT. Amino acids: CASSSEQVTDTQYF.

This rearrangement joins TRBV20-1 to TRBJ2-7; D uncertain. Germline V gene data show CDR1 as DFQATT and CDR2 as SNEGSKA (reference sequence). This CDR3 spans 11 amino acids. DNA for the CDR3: TGCACCTCAGGCTTTATCCACGAGCAGTACTTC. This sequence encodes CTSGFIHEQYF.

CDR3 coding DNA: TGTGCCAGCAGCTTAATGACGGTCAATGAGCAGTTCTTC. Translating it yields CASSLMTVNEQFF. V gene TRBV7-8 combines with J gene TRBJ2-1, with D unresolved. V lost 2 bases to trimming and J lost 6 bases, with 8 bases between them. The CDR3 is 13 residues long. CDR1 is SGHVS, CDR2 FQNEAQ, per germline.

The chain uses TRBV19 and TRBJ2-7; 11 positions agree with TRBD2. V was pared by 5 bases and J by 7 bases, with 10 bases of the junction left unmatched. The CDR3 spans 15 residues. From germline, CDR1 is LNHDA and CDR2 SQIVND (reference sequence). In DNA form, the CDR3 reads TGTGCCAGTAGTGTCCCTAGCGGGGGGACGTCTGAGCAGTACTTC. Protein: CASSVPSGGTSEQYF.

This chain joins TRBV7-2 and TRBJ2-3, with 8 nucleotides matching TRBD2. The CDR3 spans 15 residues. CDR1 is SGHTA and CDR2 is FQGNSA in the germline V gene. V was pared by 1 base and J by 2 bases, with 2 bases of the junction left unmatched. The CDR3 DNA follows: TGTGCCAGCAGCTTAGTAGCGGGACACACAGATACGCAGTATTTT. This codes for CASSLVAGHTDTQYF.

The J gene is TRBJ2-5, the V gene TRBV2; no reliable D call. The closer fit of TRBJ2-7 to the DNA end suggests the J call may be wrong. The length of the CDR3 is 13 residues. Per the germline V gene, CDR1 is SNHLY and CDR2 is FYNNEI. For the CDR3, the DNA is TGTGCCAGCAGTGGTACAGATTGGAGCGAGCAGTACTTC. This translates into CASSGTDWSEQYF.

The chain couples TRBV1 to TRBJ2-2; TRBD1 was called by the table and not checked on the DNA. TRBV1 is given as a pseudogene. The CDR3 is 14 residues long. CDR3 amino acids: CTSSHIRGPGELFF. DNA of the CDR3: TGCACCAGCAGCCATATTAGGGGGCCCGGGGAGCTGTTTTTT.

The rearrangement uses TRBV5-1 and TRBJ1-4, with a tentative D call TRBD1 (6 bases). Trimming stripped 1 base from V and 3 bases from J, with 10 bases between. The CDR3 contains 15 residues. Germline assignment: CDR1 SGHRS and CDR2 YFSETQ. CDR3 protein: CASSLSGAPNEKLFF. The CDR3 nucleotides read TGCGCCAGCAGCTTGTCGGGGGCCCCTAATGAAAAACTGTTTTTT.

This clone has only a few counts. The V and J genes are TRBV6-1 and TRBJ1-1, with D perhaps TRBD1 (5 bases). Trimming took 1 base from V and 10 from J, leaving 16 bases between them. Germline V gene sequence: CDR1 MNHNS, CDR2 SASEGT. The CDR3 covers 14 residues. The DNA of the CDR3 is TGTGCCAGCAGTGAAGGTAATACGGGGCTTCGAGCTTTCTTT. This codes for CASSEGNTGLRAFF.

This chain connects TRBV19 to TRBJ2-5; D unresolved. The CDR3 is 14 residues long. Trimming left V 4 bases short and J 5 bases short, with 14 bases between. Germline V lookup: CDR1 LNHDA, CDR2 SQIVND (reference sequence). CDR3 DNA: TGTGCCAGTAGTACCCACTCAGGTCGGGAGACCCAGTACTTC. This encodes CASSTHSGRETQYF.

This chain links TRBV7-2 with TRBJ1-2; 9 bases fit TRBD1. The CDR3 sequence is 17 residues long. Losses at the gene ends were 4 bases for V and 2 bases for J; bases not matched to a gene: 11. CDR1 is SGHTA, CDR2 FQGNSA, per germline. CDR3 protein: CASSSPADRGRNYGYTF. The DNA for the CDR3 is TGTGCCAGCAGCTCCCCTGCGGACAGGGGTCGGAACTATGGCTACACCTTC.

The CDR3 DNA reads TGTGCCGTAGACCGGGGCTTCAATCAGCCCCAGCATTTT. Translation gives CAVDRGFNQPQHF. This sequence joins TRBV30 and TRBJ1-5, with D perhaps matching TRBD1 (5 bases). There are 13 residues in the CDR3. Germline assignment: CDR1 GTSNPN and CDR2 SVGIG (reference sequence). Trimming took off 8 bases at V and 3 bases at J, with 14 bases between the two ends. Variable domain in full (rest from reference TRBV30 and TRBJ1-5): SQTIHQWPATLVQPVGSPLSLECTVEGTSNPNLYWYRQAAGRGLQLLFYSVGIGQISSEVPQNLSASRPQDRQFILSSKKLLLSDSGFYLCAVDRGFNQPQHFGDGTRLSIL.

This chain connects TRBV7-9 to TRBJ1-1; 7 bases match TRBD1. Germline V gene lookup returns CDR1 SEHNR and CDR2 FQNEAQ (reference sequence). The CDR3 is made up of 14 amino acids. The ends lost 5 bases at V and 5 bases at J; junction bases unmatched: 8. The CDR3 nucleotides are TGTGCCAGCAGCCTTACAGGGGTTGAGACTGAAGCTTTCTTT. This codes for CASSLTGVETEAFF.

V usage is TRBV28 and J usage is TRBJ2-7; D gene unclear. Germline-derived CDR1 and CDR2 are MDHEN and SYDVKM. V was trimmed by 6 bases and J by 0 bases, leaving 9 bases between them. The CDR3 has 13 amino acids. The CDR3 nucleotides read TGTGCCAGCAGCAATGCCCTCTCCTACGAGCAGTACTTC. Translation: CASSNALSYEQYF.

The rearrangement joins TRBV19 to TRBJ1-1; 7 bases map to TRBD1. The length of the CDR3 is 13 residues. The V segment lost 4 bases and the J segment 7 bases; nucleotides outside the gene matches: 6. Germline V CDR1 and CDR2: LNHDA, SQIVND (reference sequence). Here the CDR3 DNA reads TGTGCCAGTAGTAGACAGGGTGACTTTGAAGCTTTCTTT. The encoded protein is CASSRQGDFEAFF. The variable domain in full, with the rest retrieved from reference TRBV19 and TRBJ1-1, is DGGITQSPKYLFRKEGQNVTLSCEQNLNHDAMYWYRQDPGQGLRLIYYSQIVNDFQKGDIAEGYSVSREKKESFPLTVTSAQKNPTAFYLCASSRQGDFEAFFGQGTRLTVV.

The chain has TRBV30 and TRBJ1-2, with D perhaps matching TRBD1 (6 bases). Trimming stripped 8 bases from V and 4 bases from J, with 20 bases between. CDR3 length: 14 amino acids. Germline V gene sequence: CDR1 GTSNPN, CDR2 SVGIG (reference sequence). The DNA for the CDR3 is TGTGCCGGGGGGGCCGGATCCCTCCTCTATGGCTACACCTTC. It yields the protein CAGGAGSLLYGYTF. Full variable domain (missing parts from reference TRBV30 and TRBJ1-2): SQTIHQWPATLVQPVGSPLSLECTVEGTSNPNLYWYRQAAGRGLQLLFYSVGIGQISSEVPQNLSASRPQDRQFILSSKKLLLSDSGFYLCAGGAGSLLYGYTFGSGTRLTVV.